The entry that follows covers one TCR beta chain sequence. Its antigen is unknown. This entry belongs to a study of cytomegalovirus exposure and HLA in healthy donors. Findings and caveats of the study: Links to common viral pathogens appeared, in a later analysis, for several of the most significant clusters. The authors assumed roughly uniform sequencing depth across donors for presence/absence analyses. In a later analysis, TCR beta V- and J-gene trimming showed a link to a missense DCLRE1C variant. Among the CMV-associated chains, a few were confirmed in vitro as specific for CMV antigens.

PCR involved 60 Vbeta and 13 Jbeta primers. Clones were read by immunoSEQ multiplex PCR, and TCRdb kept only the in-frame ones, dropping some. The sample includes about 230,000 clones, approximately 90% of them seen just once. Germline loops: CDR1 MNHEY, CDR2 SMNVEV (reference sequence). V was trimmed by 5 bases and J by 0 bases, leaving 10 bases between them. This CDR3 region has 14 residues. Sequenced sample: PBMCs. The genes are TRBV27 and TRBJ2-5, with a possible D match to TRBD1 (5 bases). The sequence came from a woman younger than 30 in good health and CMV-seronegative. DNA for the CDR3: TGTGCCAGCAGTACCAGACAGTACCAAGAGACCCAGTACTTC. This gives the protein CASSTRQYQETQYF.